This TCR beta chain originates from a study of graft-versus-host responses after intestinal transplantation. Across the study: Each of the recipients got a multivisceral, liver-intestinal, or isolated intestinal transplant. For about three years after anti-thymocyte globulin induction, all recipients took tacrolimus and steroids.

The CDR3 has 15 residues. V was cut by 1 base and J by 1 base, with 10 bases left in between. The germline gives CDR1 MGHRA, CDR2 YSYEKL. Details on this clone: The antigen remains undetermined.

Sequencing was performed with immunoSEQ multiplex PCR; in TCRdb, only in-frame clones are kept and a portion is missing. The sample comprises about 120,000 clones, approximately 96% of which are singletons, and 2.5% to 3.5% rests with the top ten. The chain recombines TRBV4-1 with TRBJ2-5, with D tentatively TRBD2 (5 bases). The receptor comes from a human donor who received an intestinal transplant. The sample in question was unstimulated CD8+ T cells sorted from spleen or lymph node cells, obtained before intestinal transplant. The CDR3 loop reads CASSQGGAVQETQYF. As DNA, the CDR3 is TGCGCCAGCAGCCAAGGGGGAGCGGTCCAAGAGACCCAGTACTTC.